The entry below gives a single TCR beta chain sequence along with its context. V shed 0 bases and J shed 9 bases, with 4 bases lying between them. In germline, CDR1 is SGHTA, CDR2 FQGNSA. The CDR3 length is 11 residues. As handled by the study authors: Amplification from reference gene primers served as the basis for estimated nucleated cell counts. Here immunoSEQ multiplex PCR was the method, and the copy in TCRdb shows in-frame clones only, minus some. The V and J calls and the clone size are those of that table, but D and trimming were determined from the DNA. The sample holds more than 60,000 clones; almost 85% are singletons and the top ten take about 10%. This specimen belongs to a study of blood T cell repertoires in COVID-19. Study-level background: Acute and convalescent COVID-19 specimens originated in the United States, Italy and Spain. Sample material is recorded as cDNA or gDNA derived from T cells, B-cell-depleted T cells, or PBMCs.

This receptor was obtained from a man aged 60 to 75 with acute or convalescent COVID-19. This chain connects TRBV7-2 to TRBJ2-3; D is undetermined. Sequences were obtained from peripheral blood. The CDR3 spells CASSLASTQYF. The DNA for the CDR3 is TGTGCCAGCAGCTTAGCGAGCACGCAGTATTTT. Based on the CDR3 plus reference TRBV7-2 and TRBJ2-3, the full variable domain is GAGVSQSPSNKVTEKGKDVELRCDPISGHTALYWYRQSLGQGLEFLIYFQGNSAPDKSGLPSDRFSAERTGGSVSTLTIQRTQQEDSAVYLCASSLASTQYFGPGTRLTVL.